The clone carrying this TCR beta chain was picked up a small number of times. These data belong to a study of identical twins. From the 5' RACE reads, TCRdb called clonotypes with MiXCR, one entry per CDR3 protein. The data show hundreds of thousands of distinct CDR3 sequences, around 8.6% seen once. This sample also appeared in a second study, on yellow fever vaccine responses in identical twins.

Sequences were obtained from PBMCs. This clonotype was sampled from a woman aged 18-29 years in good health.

The CDR3: CASSETVAVTGELFF. The CDR3 nucleotides are TGTGCCAGCAGTGAGACAGTCGCCGTCACCGGGGAGCTGTTTTTT. The chain uses TRBV6-1 and TRBJ2-2, with D possibly matching TRBD1 (5 bases). Trimming left V 3 bases short and J 4 bases short, with 12 bases between. Germline-derived CDR1 and CDR2 are MNHNS and SASEGT. The CDR3 is made up of 15 amino acids.